The rows below give T cell receptor beta chains drawn from one sample of a study of T cell repertoires in cytomegalovirus infection. TCRdb reprocessed the reads with MiXCR, giving one entry per CDR3 protein. Among some 920,000 distinct CDR3 sequences, roughly 31% were seen once, and the ten largest hold 13%. No antigens are known for them. Sequencing was performed on cultured CD8+ T cells from PBMCs, taken from culture after CMV antigen stimulation. These TCRs come from a human donor in good health (CMV status not recorded). Some clones in this sample may be carry-over from other donors' samples. Each CDR3 is given with its conserved first and last residue. D genes are given only for firm matches. A clone size is listed for some rows: how often the clone was seen (once, few, many), or a class if it is expanded.

>few|TRBV5-1|TRBD2|TRBJ2-1
CASRALAGPYNEQFF
TGCGCCAGCAGAGCTCTAGCGGGTCCGTACAATGAGCAGTTCTTC
>NA|TRBV7-9|TRBD1|TRBJ1-2
CASSLEGTGASPNYGYTF
TGTGCCAGCAGCTTAGAAGGGACAGGGGCTAGCCCTAACTATGGCTACACCTTC
>few|TRBV5-5|TRBD2|TRBJ2-1
CASSFSLLAELVMHNEQFF
TGTGCCAGCAGCTTTAGTTTACTAGCGGAGTTGGTTATGCACAATGAGCAGTTCTTC
>NA|TRBV6-5|TRBD1|TRBJ1-2
CATEGQPYGYTF
TGTGCCACCGAGGGACAGCCATATGGCTACACCTTC
>few|TRBV7-2|NA|TRBJ1-1
CASSNPGRAGTEAFF
TGTGCCAGCAGCAACCCAGGACGGGCAGGGACTGAAGCTTTCTTT
>NA|TRBV12-3/TRBV12-4|TRBD1|TRBJ2-3
CASSLGTGLDTQYF
TGTGCCAGCAGTTTAGGGACAGGGTTAGATACGCAGTATTTT
>NA|TRBV19|TRBD1|TRBJ2-7
CASRGGSYERYF
TGTGCCAGTAGAGGGGGCTCCTACGAGCGGTACTTC
>few|TRBV6-2/TRBV6-3|TRBD2|TRBJ2-2
CASSYSSLAGFTGELFF
TGTGCCAGCAGTTACTCGAGCCTAGCGGGATTCACCGGGGAGCTGTTTTTT
>NA|TRBV11-2|NA|TRBJ2-1
CASSSIGGPSDNEQFF
TGTGCCAGCAGCTCAATCGGGGGGCCTTCGGACAATGAGCAGTTCTTC
>many|TRBV6-1|NA|TRBJ2-1
CASSETPWGGGYYNEQFF
TGTGCCAGCAGTGAAACCCCCTGGGGCGGGGGCTACTACAATGAGCAGTTCTTC
>many|TRBV7-9|TRBD1|TRBJ2-2
CASSLLQGARDAGELFF
TGTGCCAGCAGCTTGCTACAGGGGGCGAGGGACGCCGGGGAGCTGTTTTTT
>NA|TRBV7-9|TRBD2|TRBJ2-1
CASSLEILSGEPNEQFF
TGTGCCAGCAGCTTAGAAATCCTTAGCGGGGAGCCCAATGAGCAGTTCTTC
>few|TRBV19|NA|TRBJ2-2
CASSIDPLAWDTGELFF
TGTGCCAGTAGTATAGATCCACTGGCCTGGGACACCGGGGAGCTGTTTTTT
>NA|TRBV7-2|NA|TRBJ2-2
CASRRGRELFF
TGTGCCAGCCGCCGGGGCCGGGAGCTGTTTTTT
>few|TRBV7-9|TRBD1|TRBJ1-1
CASSPSRDRVPEAFF
TGTGCCAGCAGCCCGAGCCGGGACAGGGTTCCTGAAGCTTTCTTT
>NA|TRBV5-8|NA|TRBJ2-2
CASSLDPDGNGELFF
TGTGCCAGCAGCTTGGATCCCGACGGAAACGGGGAGCTGTTTTTT
>few|TRBV27|NA|TRBJ2-4
CASSTPYMADVLGGPNIQYF
TGTGCCAGCAGTACCCCTTACATGGCAGATGTTCTTGGCGGCCCAAACATTCAGTACTTC
>NA|TRBV24-1|TRBD1|TRBJ2-5
CATSASGQGAGETQYF
TGTGCCACCAGTGCCTCAGGACAGGGGGCGGGGGAGACCCAGTACTTC
>many|TRBV29-1|NA|TRBJ1-1
CSVEDSSEAFF
TGCAGCGTTGAGGATTCATCTGAAGCTTTCTTT
>few|TRBV6-2/TRBV6-3|NA|TRBJ1-1
CASSYSWGPDTEAFF
TGTGCCAGCAGTTACTCGTGGGGGCCGGACACTGAAGCTTTCTTT
>few|TRBV15|TRBD2|TRBJ2-5
CATSRRSGGVLQETQYF
TGTGCCACCAGCAGGCGTAGCGGGGGCGTTTTACAAGAGACCCAGTACTTC
>few|TRBV11-3|NA|TRBJ2-3
CASSLPGIDTQYF
TGTGCCAGCAGCTTACCGGGAATAGATACGCAGTATTTT
>NA|TRBV14|NA|TRBJ2-3
CVSSQDYGGPGRNTQYF
TGTGTCAGCAGCCAAGATTATGGAGGGCCAGGTAGGAATACGCAGTATTTT
>NA|TRBV7-6|NA|TRBJ2-2
CASSLGGSPNTRELFF
TGTGCCAGCAGCTTAGGAGGGTCCCCGAACACCAGGGAGCTGTTTTTT
>few|TRBV4-1|NA|TRBJ2-1
CASSQDEGPYNEQFF
TGCGCCAGCAGCCAAGATGAGGGCCCCTACAATGAGCAGTTCTTC
>few|TRBV24-1|NA|TRBJ2-5
CATSEEGGPQETQYF
TGTGCCACCAGTGAAGAAGGGGGTCCCCAAGAGACCCAGTACTTC
>few|TRBV6-1|NA|TRBJ1-2
CASSEGYGNTF
TGTGCCAGCAGTGAAGGGTATGGCAACACCTTC
>NA|TRBV6-7|TRBD2|TRBJ2-6
CASSYNGSGGASAGANVLTF
TGTGCCAGCAGTTATAATGGGAGCGGGGGGGCCTCAGCTGGGGCCAACGTCCTGACTTTC
>many|TRBV7-6|NA|TRBJ1-1
CASSLTNSGEAFF
TGTGCCAGCAGCTTAACCAATTCGGGTGAAGCTTTCTTT
>NA|TRBV9|NA|TRBJ1-2
CASSATATHYGYTF
TGTGCCAGCAGCGCGACAGCTACCCACTATGGCTACACCTTC
>NA|TRBV27|NA|TRBJ2-5
CASSLSILFDQYF
TGTGCCAGCAGTTTATCGATACTCTTCGACCAGTACTTC
>many|TRBV7-9|NA|TRBJ1-4
CASSFGGPVYEKLFF
TGTGCCAGCAGCTTCGGGGGACCGGTTTATGAAAAACTGTTTTTT
>many|TRBV7-2|NA|TRBJ2-7
CASSAQRYEQYF
TGTGCCAGCAGCGCCCAGCGCTACGAGCAGTACTTC
>many|TRBV7-2|NA|TRBJ2-5
CASSFRSGREYQETQYF
TGTGCCAGCAGCTTTCGTTCGGGTAGAGAGTACCAAGAGACCCAGTACTTC
>NA|TRBV7-9|NA|TRBJ2-1
CASSYRDDEQFF
TGTGCCAGCAGTTACAGGGATGATGAGCAGTTCTTC
>few|TRBV6-5|NA|TRBJ2-5
CASSPDHGPETQYF
TGTGCCAGCAGTCCGGACCACGGGCCAGAGACCCAGTACTTC
>many|TRBV5-4|TRBD2|TRBJ2-1
CASSAGLAGGSSYNEQFF
TGTGCCAGCAGCGCCGGACTAGCGGGGGGGAGCTCCTACAATGAGCAGTTCTTC
>NA|TRBV7-9|TRBD1|TRBJ1-1
CVSSSSRGRLEAFF
TGTGTCAGCAGCTCCTCCAGGGGGCGGTTGGAAGCTTTCTTT
>NA|TRBV5-6|NA|TRBJ2-5
CASSFPDGETQYF
TGTGCCAGCAGCTTTCCCGACGGGGAGACCCAGTACTTC
>few|TRBV6-6|NA|TRBJ1-4
CASTPGVQGYEKLFF
TGTGCCAGCACTCCAGGGGTACAGGGCTATGAAAAACTGTTTTTT
>NA|TRBV20-1|NA|TRBJ1-1
CSGQSVGNTEAFF
TGCAGTGGACAATCGGTGGGGAACACTGAAGCTTTCTTT
>few|TRBV6-5|TRBD2|TRBJ2-5
CASSHTGLQRETQYF
TGTGCCAGCAGCCACACGGGACTACAAAGGGAGACCCAGTACTTC
>NA|TRBV19|NA|TRBJ1-1
CASSMTVANTEAFF
TGTGCCAGTAGTATGACGGTGGCAAACACTGAAGCTTTCTTT
>NA|TRBV6-5|NA|TRBJ2-1
CASSYRDWDEQFF
TGTGCCAGCAGTTACCGGGACTGGGATGAGCAGTTCTTC
>NA|TRBV29-1|NA|TRBJ2-1
CSVTQGWDNEQFF
TGCAGCGTTACACAGGGATGGGACAATGAGCAGTTCTTC
>few|TRBV27|TRBD1|TRBJ2-2
CASSFQRQGRTGELFF
TGTGCCAGCAGTTTTCAGAGACAGGGTAGAACCGGGGAGCTGTTTTTT